This T cell receptor (beta chain) was recorded in a study of T cell responses to AZD1222 COVID-19 vaccine (dated by TCRdb to the early 2020s). Study-wide context: AZD1222 recipients given second doses at about 4 weeks or at about 12 weeks were pooled, since spike-specific TCR depth and breadth were not found to differ between the two schedules. A total of 230 to 250 trial participants underwent TCR sequencing, of whom about 200 had received two doses of AZD1222 and some 25 had received two doses of the MenACWY control vaccine. Trial participants were enrolled by age into 18-55, 56-69 and 70-plus year subgroups, with roughly 150, 30 and 60 TCR-sequenced participants respectively. Results the study describes overall, beyond this receptor: Reportedly, almost half of the unique spike-specific TCRs recognized epitopes lying outside the regions that are mutated in the B.1.351 and B.1.1.7 variants. Conclusions about previously exposed vaccinees were limited because only six or seven AZD1222 recipients were SARS-CoV-2 seropositive at baseline. Spike-specific TCR breadth and depth rose significantly after two AZD1222 doses compared with day 0 and with MenACWY recipients. The whole spike protein was spanned by vaccine-associated CD4 TCRs, and dominant responses were seen in regions 160-218 and 743-854. The 56-69-year group was small, and its depth increase did not reach significance, likely because of low power. Participants were mostly white British, with more females than males. The authors suggested clonal diversity may have been underestimated. Because no samples from the day 14 peak response were available, repertoires could be characterized only after the peak T cell response.

The CDR3 regions of human TCRbeta chains were subjected to immunosequencing. The paper's processing steps were these. Repertoire TCRs were checked for matches against a reference library of SARS-CoV-2-specific TCRs that had been generated using the MIRA antigen-specificity platform. Breadth was defined as the fraction of unique TCRs that were SARS-CoV-2-associated, and depth was defined as the fraction of total T cells that were SARS-CoV-2-associated. Using the MIRA data, every spike-specific TCR was mapped to the spike region that the TCR reacted to and assigned to either a CD4 or a CD8 class. Log10-transformed breadth and depth values were compared by one-way ANOVA with Sidak's multiple comparisons tests. TCRdb stores this immuneACCESS table with in-frame sequences only. Part of the clones is absent; in the studies checked, under half of the shortfall reflects unresolved V genes, and no reason is known for the rest. D and trimming come from the DNA, and the V and J calls and clone size come from that table. Counted in this sample were about 130,000 clones; 80% to 95% of them appeared once. The leading ten clones occupy 3.1% of the sample.

The meaning of the sample's time point label: baseline before first vaccination. Vaccinee samples were obtained from the UK trials COV001 and COV002, which included a single-blind randomized controlled phase 2/3 trial of AZD1222 (ChAdOx1 nCoV-19) in healthy adults. Trial participant PBMC samples were collected at day 0 and day 28 after the second dose for TCRbeta chain sequencing. Points on this clone: Which antigen it targets is not known. The sample holds no much larger clone one base away, and base qualities are not on file.

From a lookup of the germline V gene, CDR1 and CDR2 are SGHTA and FQGNSA. From the cysteine through the phenylalanine, the CDR3 covers 12 amino acids. Only the CDR3 region is kept as DNA, spanning 36 bases read in frame from base 1. Trimmed from V: 1 base; trimmed from J: 11 bases; junction bases lacking a gene match: 1. The TCR was taken from an adult in good health. The sequence is built from TRBV7-2 and TRBJ2-1, with 8 junctional bases fitting TRBD2. The sequencing here drew on peripheral blood, taken on day 0 of AZD1222 vaccination. DNA sequence: TGTGCCAGCAGCTTAGTTAGCGGGAAGCAGTTCTTC. The resulting protein is CASSLVSGKQFF. The full variable domain, with segments outside the CDR3 supplied by the reference TRBV7-2 and TRBJ2-1 proteins, appears as GAGVSQSPSNKVTEKGKDVELRCDPISGHTALYWYRQSLGQGLEFLIYFQGNSAPDKSGLPSDRFSAERTGGSVSTLTIQRTQQEDSAVYLCASSLVSGKQFFGPGTRLTVL.